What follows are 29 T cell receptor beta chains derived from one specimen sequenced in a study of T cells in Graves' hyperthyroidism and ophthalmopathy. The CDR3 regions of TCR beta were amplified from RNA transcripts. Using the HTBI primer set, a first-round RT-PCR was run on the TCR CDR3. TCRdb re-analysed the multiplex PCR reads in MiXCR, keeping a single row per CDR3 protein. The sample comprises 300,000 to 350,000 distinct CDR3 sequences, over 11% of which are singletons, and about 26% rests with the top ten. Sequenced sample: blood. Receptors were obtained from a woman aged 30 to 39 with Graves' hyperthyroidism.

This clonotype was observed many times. The CDR3 DNA sequence: TGTGCCAGCAGTACGGTTGGGGGCAATCAGCCCCAGCATTTT. Its translation is CASSTVGGNQPQHF. This chain connects TRBV6-2 or TRBV6-3 to TRBJ1-5; D call uncertain. CDR1 is MNHEY, CDR2 SVGEGT, per germline. Trimming shortened V by 5 bases and J by 2 bases, and 10 bases separated the two germline ends. CDR3 length: 14 residues.

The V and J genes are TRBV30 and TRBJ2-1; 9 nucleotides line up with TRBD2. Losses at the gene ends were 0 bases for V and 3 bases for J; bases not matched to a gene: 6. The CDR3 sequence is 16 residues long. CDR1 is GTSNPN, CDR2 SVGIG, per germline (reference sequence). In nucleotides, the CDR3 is TGTGCCTGGAGTGTACGTATTAGCGGGAGCTACAATGAGCAGTTCTTC. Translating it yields CAWSVRISGSYNEQFF.

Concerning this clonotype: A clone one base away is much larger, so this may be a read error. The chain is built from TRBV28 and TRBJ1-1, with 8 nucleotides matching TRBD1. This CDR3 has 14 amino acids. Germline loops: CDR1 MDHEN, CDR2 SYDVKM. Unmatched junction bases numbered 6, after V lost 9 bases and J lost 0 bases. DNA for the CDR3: TGTGCCAGTCGGGACAGGTTTCTGAACACTGAAGCTTTCTTT. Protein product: CASRDRFLNTEAFF.

CDR3 DNA: TGCGCCAGCAGCCAAGACGGGAGTGTCTACGAGCAGTACTTC. Its translation is CASSQDGSVYEQYF. The chain employs TRBV4-1 and TRBJ2-7, with D maybe TRBD2 (6 bases). This CDR3 has 14 residues. Germline loops: CDR1 MGHRA, CDR2 YSYEKL. V shed 0 bases and J shed 3 bases, with 9 bases lying between them.

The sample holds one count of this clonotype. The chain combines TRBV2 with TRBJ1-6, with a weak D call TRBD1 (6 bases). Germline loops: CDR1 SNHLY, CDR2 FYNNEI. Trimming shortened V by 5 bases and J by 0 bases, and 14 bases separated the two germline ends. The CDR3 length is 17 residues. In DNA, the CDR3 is TGTGCCAGCAGTTCTGAAGGGGGGAGCTCCTATAATTCACCCCTCCACTTT. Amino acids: CASSSEGGSSYNSPLHF.

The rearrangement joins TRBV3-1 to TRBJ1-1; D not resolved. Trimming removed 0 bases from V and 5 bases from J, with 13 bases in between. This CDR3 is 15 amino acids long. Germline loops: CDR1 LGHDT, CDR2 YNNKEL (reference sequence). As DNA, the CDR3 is TGTGCCAGCAGCCAAGATCAGATTGGTAATACTGAAGCTTTCTTT. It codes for CASSQDQIGNTEAFF.

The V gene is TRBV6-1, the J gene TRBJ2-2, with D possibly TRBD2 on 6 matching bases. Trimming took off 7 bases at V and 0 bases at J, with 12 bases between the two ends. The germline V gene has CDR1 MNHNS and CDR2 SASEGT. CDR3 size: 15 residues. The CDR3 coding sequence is TGTGCCAGCACCCTGGGGGGTTCGAACACCGGGGAGCTGTTTTTT. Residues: CASTLGGSNTGELFF.

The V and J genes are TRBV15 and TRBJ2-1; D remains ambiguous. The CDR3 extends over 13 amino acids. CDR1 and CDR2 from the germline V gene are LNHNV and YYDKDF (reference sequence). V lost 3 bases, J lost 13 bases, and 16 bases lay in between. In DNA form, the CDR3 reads TGTGCCACCAGCAGGGAAACCGGGCAACAACAGTTCTTC. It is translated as CATSRETGQQQFF.

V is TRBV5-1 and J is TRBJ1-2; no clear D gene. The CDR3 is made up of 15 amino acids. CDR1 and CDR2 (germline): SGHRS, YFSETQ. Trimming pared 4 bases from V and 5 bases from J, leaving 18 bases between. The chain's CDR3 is CASSADAGNLYGYTF. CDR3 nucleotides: TGCGCCAGCAGCGCGGACGCCGGGAACCTATATGGCTACACCTTC.

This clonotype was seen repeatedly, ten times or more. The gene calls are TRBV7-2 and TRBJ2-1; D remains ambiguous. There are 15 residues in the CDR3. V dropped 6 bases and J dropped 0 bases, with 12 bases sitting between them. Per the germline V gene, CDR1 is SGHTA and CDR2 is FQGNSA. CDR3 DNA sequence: TGTGCCAGCAGGTCGGGCGGATTCTCCTACAATGAGCAGTTCTTC. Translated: CASRSGGFSYNEQFF.

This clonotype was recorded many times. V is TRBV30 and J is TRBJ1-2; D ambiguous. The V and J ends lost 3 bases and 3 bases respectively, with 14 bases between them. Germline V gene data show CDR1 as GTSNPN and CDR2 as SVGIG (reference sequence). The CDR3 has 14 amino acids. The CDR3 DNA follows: TGTGCCTGGAGCAAGGCCCACGGGGACTATGGCTACACCTTC. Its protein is CAWSKAHGDYGYTF.

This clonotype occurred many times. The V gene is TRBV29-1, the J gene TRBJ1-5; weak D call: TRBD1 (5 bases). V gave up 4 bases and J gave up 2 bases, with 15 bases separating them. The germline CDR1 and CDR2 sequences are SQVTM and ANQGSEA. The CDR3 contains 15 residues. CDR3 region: CSVGIGSGGNQPQHF. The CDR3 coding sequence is TGCAGCGTTGGGATTGGGTCGGGGGGCAATCAGCCCCAGCATTTT.

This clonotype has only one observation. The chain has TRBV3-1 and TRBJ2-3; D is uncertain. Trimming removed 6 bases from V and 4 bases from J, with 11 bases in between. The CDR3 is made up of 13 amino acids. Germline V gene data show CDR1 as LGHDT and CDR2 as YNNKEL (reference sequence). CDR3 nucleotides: TGTGCCAGCAGGCCGGGCGCAGCAGATACGCAGTATTTT. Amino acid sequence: CASRPGAADTQYF.

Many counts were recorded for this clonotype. The chain's CDR3 is CASSSSGGYFYGYTF. CDR3 nucleotides: TGTGCCAGCAGTTCCTCAGGGGGTTATTTCTATGGCTACACCTTC. The chain combines TRBV28 with TRBJ1-2; 7 bases match TRBD1. CDR1 and CDR2 (germline): MDHEN, SYDVKM. This CDR3 has 15 residues. With 4 bases clipped from V and 4 bases from J, the junction kept 9 bases outside the gene matches.

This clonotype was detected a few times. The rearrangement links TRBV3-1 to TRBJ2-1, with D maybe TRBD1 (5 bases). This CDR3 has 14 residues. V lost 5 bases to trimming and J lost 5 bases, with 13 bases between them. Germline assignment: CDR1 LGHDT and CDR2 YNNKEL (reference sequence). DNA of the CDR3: TGTGCCAGCAGCGCAACGACGGACAACAATGAGCAGTTCTTC. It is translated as CASSATTDNNEQFF.

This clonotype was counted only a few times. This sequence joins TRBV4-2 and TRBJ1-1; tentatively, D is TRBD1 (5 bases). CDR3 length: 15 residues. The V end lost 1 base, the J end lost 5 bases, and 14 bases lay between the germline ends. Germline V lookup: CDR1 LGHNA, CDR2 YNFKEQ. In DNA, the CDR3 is TGTGCCAGCAGCCAAGGGCAGGGTTGGGATACTGAAGCTTTCTTT. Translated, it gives CASSQGQGWDTEAFF.

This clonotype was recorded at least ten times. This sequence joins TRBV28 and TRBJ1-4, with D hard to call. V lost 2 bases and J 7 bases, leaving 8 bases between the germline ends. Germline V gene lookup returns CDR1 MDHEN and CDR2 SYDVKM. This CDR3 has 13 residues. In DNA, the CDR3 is TGTGCCAGCAGTTTACCCAGAAGTGAAAAACTGTTTTTT. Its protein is CASSLPRSEKLFF.

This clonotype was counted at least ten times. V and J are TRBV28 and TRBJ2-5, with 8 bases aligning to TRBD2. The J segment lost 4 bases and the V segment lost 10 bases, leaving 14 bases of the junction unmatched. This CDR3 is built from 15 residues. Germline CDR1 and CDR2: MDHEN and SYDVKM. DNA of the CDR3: TGTGCCACCGTAAAAACGGGAGGGCCGCGAGAGACCCAGTACTTC. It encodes CATVKTGGPRETQYF.

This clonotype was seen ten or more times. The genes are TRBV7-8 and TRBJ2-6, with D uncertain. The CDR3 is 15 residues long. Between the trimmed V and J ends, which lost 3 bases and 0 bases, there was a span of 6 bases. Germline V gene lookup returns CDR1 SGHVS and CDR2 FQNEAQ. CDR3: CASSLSNSGANVLTF. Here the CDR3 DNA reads TGTGCCAGCAGCTTGTCCAACTCTGGGGCCAACGTCCTGACTTTC.

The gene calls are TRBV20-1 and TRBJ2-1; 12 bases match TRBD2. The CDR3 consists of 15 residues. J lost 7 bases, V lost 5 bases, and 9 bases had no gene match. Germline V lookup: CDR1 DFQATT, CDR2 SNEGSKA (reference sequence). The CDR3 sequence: CSASTSGSLWNEQFF. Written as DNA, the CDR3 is TGCAGTGCTTCGACTAGCGGGAGTTTATGGAATGAGCAGTTCTTC.

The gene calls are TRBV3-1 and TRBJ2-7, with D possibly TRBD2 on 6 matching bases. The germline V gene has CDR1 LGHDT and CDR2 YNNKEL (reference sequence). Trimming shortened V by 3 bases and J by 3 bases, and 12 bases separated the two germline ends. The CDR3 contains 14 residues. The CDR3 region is CASSHSGSDYEQYF. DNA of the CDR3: TGTGCCAGCAGCCACAGCGGGTCCGACTACGAGCAGTACTTC.

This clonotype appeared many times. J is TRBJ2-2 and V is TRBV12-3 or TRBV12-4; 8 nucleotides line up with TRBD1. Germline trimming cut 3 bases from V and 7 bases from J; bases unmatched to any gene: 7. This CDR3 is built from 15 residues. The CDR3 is CASSLRGTGFGELFF. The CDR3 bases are TGTGCCAGCAGTTTGCGAGGGACAGGTTTCGGGGAGCTGTTTTTT.

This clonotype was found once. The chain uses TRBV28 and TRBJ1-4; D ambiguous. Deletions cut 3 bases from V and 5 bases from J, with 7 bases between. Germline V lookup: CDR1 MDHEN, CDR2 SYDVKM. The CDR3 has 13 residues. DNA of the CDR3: TGTGCCAGCAGTTTGATACTCAATGAAAAACTGTTTTTT. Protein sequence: CASSLILNEKLFF. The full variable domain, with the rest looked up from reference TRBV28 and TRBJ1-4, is DVKVTQSSRYLVKRTGEKVFLECVQDMDHENMFWYRQDPGLGLRLIYFSYDVKMKEKGDIPEGYSVSREKKERFSLILESASTNQTSMYLCASSLILNEKLFFGSGTQLSVL.

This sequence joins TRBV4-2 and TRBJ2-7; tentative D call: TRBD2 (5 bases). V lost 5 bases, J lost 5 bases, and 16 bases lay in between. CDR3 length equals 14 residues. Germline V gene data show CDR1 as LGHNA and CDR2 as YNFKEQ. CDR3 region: CASSKLDTFNEQYF. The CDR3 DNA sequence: TGTGCCAGCAGCAAACTAGACACCTTTAACGAGCAGTACTTC.

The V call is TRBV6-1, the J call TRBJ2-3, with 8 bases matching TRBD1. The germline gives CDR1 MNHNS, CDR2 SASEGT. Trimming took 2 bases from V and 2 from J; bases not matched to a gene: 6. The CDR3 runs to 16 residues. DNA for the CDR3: TGTGCCAGCAGTGAAAGTCAGGGGGCGCCCACAGATACGCAGTATTTT. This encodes CASSESQGAPTDTQYF.

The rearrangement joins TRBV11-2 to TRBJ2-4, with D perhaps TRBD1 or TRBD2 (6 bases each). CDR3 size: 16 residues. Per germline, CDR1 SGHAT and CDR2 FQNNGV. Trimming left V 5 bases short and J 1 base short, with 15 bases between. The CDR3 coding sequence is TGTGCCAGCAGCCCGAGGGGGGCGGGGGCCAAAAACATTCAGTACTTC. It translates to CASSPRGAGAKNIQYF.

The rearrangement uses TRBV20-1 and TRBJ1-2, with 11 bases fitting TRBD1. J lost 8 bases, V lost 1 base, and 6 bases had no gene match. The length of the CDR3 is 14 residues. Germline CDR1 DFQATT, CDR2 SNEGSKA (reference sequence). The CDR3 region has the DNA TGCAGTGCTAGAGGGACAGGGGGCGAGATGGGCTACACCTTC. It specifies CSARGTGGEMGYTF.

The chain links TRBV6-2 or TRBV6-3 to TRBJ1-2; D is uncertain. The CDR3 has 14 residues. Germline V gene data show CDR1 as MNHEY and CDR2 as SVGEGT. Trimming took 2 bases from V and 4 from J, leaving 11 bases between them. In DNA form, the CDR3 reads TGTGCCAGCAGTTACGCTACTGACTTCTATGGCTACACCTTC. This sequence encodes CASSYATDFYGYTF.

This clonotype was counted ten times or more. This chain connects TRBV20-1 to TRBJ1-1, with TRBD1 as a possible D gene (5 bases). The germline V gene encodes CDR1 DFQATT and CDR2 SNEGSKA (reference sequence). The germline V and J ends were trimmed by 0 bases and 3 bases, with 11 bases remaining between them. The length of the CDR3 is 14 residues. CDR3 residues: CSARDPGGDTEAFF. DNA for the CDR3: TGCAGTGCTAGAGATCCGGGGGGTGACACTGAAGCTTTCTTT.